The 32 T cell receptor beta chains given below trace back to one sample, sequenced in a study of blood T cell repertoires in COVID-19. Sequencing used immunoSEQ multiplex PCR; TCRdb keeps in-frame clones, though not all of them. Seen here are 190,000 or so clones, around 90% observed once, and the top ten hold approximately 6.7%. Specimen: peripheral blood. The receptors were gathered from a man in his forties with acute or convalescent COVID-19.

This chain connects TRBV29-1 to TRBJ2-1, with D perhaps matching TRBD1 (5 bases). The V gene lost 6 bases and the J gene lost 8 bases, with 5 bases spanning the gap. The germline CDR1 and CDR2 sequences are SQVTM and ANQGSEA. The CDR3 totals 9 residues. CDR3 loop: CSVGHEQFF. The DNA for the CDR3 is TGCAGCGTGGGGCATGAGCAGTTCTTC.

This clone was detected only once. The chain carries TRBV30 and TRBJ1-3; 8 nucleotides match TRBD1. The germline CDR1 and CDR2 sequences are GTSNPN and SVGIG (reference sequence). The CDR3 runs 16 residues. Trimming removed 2 bases from V and 5 bases from J; junction bases left unmatched: 11. The CDR3 region has the DNA TGTGCCTGGAGTCCCCTCGACAGGGGAGTTAGAAACACCATATATTTT. Translating it yields CAWSPLDRGVRNTIYF.

V and J are TRBV10-3 and TRBJ1-1; 10 bases are shared with TRBD1. Germline V gene sequence: CDR1 ENHRY, CDR2 SYGVKD. This CDR3 is 17 amino acids long. The junction had 11 bases not matched to a gene; V was cut back by 6 bases and J by 1 base. This chain's CDR3 is CAIRQIGTGDENTEAFF. DNA of the CDR3: TGTGCCATCAGGCAGATAGGGACAGGGGATGAGAACACTGAAGCTTTCTTT.

The rearrangement links TRBV19 to TRBJ2-6; TRBD1 agrees at 8 bases. This CDR3 has 17 residues. V was clipped by 5 bases and J by 2 bases; unmatched bases: 8. Germline V gene data show CDR1 as LNHDA and CDR2 as SQIVND (reference sequence). The CDR3, as DNA: TGTGCCAGTAGTTCACACCAGGGGGCAACTGGGGCCAACGTCCTGACTTTC. Encoded protein: CASSSHQGATGANVLTF. Combining the CDR3 with reference TRBV19 and TRBJ2-6 gives the whole variable domain DGGITQSPKYLFRKEGQNVTLSCEQNLNHDAMYWYRQDPGQGLRLIYYSQIVNDFQKGDIAEGYSVSREKKESFPLTVTSAQKNPTAFYLCASSSHQGATGANVLTFGAGSRLTVL.

This clone was observed a few times. V usage is TRBV27 and J usage is TRBJ1-2, with D tentatively TRBD1 (5 bases). Germline V gene sequence: CDR1 MNHEY, CDR2 SMNVEV (reference sequence). The V and J ends lost 5 bases and 4 bases respectively, with 17 bases between them. CDR3 length equals 15 residues. CDR3 sequence reads: CASSPGTSVLYGYTF. CDR3 DNA: TGTGCCAGCAGTCCCGGGACTTCAGTCCTCTATGGCTACACCTTC.

J is TRBJ1-2 and V is TRBV19, with D unclear. Looked up from germline, CDR1 is LNHDA and CDR2 is SQIVND (reference sequence). The CDR3 has 14 residues. The V and J ends lost 3 bases and 3 bases respectively, with 11 bases between them. The CDR3 bases are TGTGCCAGTAGTATTGCCAGCGGTGACTATGGCTACACCTTC. The encoded protein is CASSIASGDYGYTF.

J is TRBJ1-1 and V is TRBV30, with 8 nucleotides matching TRBD1. The V gene's germline CDR1 is GTSNPN and CDR2 SVGIG (reference sequence). With V trimmed by 0 bases and J by 0 bases, 0 bases remained unmatched. This CDR3 spans 14 amino acids. This CDR3 is CAWSVQGVNTEAFF. In nucleotides, the CDR3 is TGTGCCTGGAGTGTACAGGGGGTGAACACTGAAGCTTTCTTT.

Regarding this clone: This sample includes further DNA sequences coding for the same CDR3. This rearrangement joins TRBV18 to TRBJ2-1; 7 bases match TRBD1. CDR3 length: 14 amino acids. J was trimmed by 1 base and V by 3 bases; bases with no gene match: 0. The V gene's germline CDR1 is KGHSH and CDR2 LQKENI. This CDR3 is CASSPTGSYNEQFF. As DNA, the CDR3 is TGTGCCAGCTCACCGACAGGGTCCTACAATGAGCAGTTCTTC.

This chain uses TRBV19 with TRBJ1-2; 7 nucleotides agree with TRBD1. After removal of 3 bases from V and 8 bases from J, the junction contained 15 bases not matched to a gene. This CDR3 is 16 amino acids long. Germline-derived CDR1 and CDR2 are LNHDA and SQIVND (reference sequence). The DNA for the CDR3 is TGTGCCAGTAGTATTCCCCCGACAGGGAGAGGGCGAGGCTACACCTTC. It codes for CASSIPPTGRGRGYTF.

This rearrangement joins TRBV4-1 to TRBJ2-2; 7 nucleotides match TRBD1. J was trimmed by 6 bases and V by 1 base; bases with no gene match: 5. This CDR3 comprises 15 residues. Germline V CDR1 and CDR2: MGHRA, YSYEKL. The CDR3 is CASSQATGLAGELFF. CDR3 DNA: TGCGCCAGCAGCCAAGCGACAGGGCTGGCCGGGGAGCTGTTTTTT.

A few counts support this clone. The rearrangement links TRBV5-1 to TRBJ2-2, with a possible D match to TRBD2 (5 bases). Germline V gives CDR1 SGHRS, CDR2 YFSETQ. V was cut by 1 base and J by 4 bases, with 11 bases left in between. The CDR3 loop spans 15 amino acids. The CDR3 region is CASSLRERSTGELFF. The CDR3 coding sequence is TGCGCCAGCAGCTTGAGGGAGCGAAGCACCGGGGAGCTGTTTTTT.

The CDR3 nucleotides read TGTGCCAGCAGTGAATACCGCCTAGCAAATACCCAAGATACGCAGTATTTT. Residues: CASSEYRLANTQDTQYF. The chain employs TRBV6-1 and TRBJ2-3, with a weak D call TRBD2 (5 bases). The V end was cut by 2 bases, the J end by 5 bases, with 20 bases between. Germline V gives CDR1 MNHNS, CDR2 SASEGT. The CDR3 is made up of 17 amino acids.

The J gene is TRBJ1-2, the V gene TRBV18; D ambiguous. CDR3 length: 14 residues. The germline V gene has CDR1 KGHSH and CDR2 LQKENI. Trimming removed 3 bases at V and 1 base at J, with 9 bases between. The CDR3 DNA reads as TGTGCCAGCTCACCGTCAGGAATTAACTATGGCTACACCTTC. Amino acid sequence: CASSPSGINYGYTF.

The genes are TRBV19 and TRBJ1-4; 9 nucleotides agree with TRBD1. The V and J ends lost 1 base and 5 bases, in that order; junction bases with no gene match: 2. CDR1 LNHDA and CDR2 SQIVND come from the germline V gene (reference sequence). CDR3 size: 15 residues. The CDR3: CASSIVGTGNEKLFF. The CDR3 coding sequence is TGTGCCAGTAGTATAGTTGGGACAGGGAATGAAAAACTGTTTTTT.

This clone has just a few counts. The chain links TRBV3-1 (or the pseudogene TRBV3-2) to TRBJ2-5, with a weak D call TRBD2 (5 bases). The CDR3 has 14 amino acids. In germline, CDR1 is LGHDT, CDR2 YNNKEL (reference sequence). V lost 2 bases, J lost 2 bases, and 9 bases lay in between. The chain's CDR3 is CASSQRSGQETQYF. CDR3 DNA: TGTGCCAGCAGCCAAAGGTCGGGGCAAGAGACCCAGTACTTC.

This chain uses TRBV5-4 with TRBJ1-6; the match to TRBD1 covers 8 bases. The CDR3 is made up of 15 amino acids. Germline V lookup: CDR1 SGHNT, CDR2 YYREEE (reference sequence). Losses at the gene ends were 5 bases for V and 6 bases for J; bases not matched to a gene: 7. The CDR3 protein is CASSVGQGGNSPLHF. The CDR3 coding sequence is TGTGCCAGCAGTGTAGGACAGGGCGGTAATTCACCCCTCCACTTT.

The J gene is TRBJ1-6, the V gene TRBV21-1; whether TRBD1, the table's D call, matches the DNA was not checked. TRBV21-1 is annotated as a pseudogene. CDR3 size: 17 residues. CDR3 residues: CASSPPDRGRGNSPLHF. The CDR3, as DNA: TGTGCCAGCAGCCCCCCGGACAGGGGGCGAGGAAATTCACCCCTCCACTTT.

This chain links TRBV3-1 (or the pseudogene TRBV3-2) with TRBJ1-4, with no clear D. V was shortened by 2 bases and J by 4 bases, with 17 bases between the two germline ends. Germline V gene sequence: CDR1 LGHDT, CDR2 YNNKEL (reference sequence). The CDR3 spans 17 residues. CDR3 sequence reads: CASSQTRRPSGNEKLFF. The CDR3 nucleotides are TGTGCCAGCAGCCAAACCAGGCGACCAAGTGGTAATGAAAAACTGTTTTTT.

V is TRBV5-1 and J is TRBJ1-4; D is possibly TRBD1 (6 bases). Germline-derived CDR1 and CDR2 are SGHRS and YFSETQ. There are 16 residues in the CDR3. The V end was cut by 0 bases, the J end by 10 bases, with 19 bases between. The CDR3 spells CASSLGTPDSWGKLFF. The CDR3 coding sequence is TGCGCCAGCAGCTTGGGGACTCCGGACAGTTGGGGAAAACTGTTTTTT. Drawing the rest from reference TRBV5-1 and TRBJ1-4, the complete variable domain is KAGVTQTPRYLIKTRGQQVTLSCSPISGHRSVSWYQQTPGQGLQFLFEYFSETQRNKGNFPGRFSGRQFSNSRSEMNVSTLELGDSALYLCASSLGTPDSWGKLFFGSGTQLSVL.

This clone was recorded only once. The chain joins TRBV12-5 to TRBJ1-6, with D unclear. V was cut by 0 bases and J by 10 bases, with 19 bases left in between. Germline V CDR1 and CDR2: LGHNT, FRNRAP. The CDR3 covers 17 residues. CDR3 DNA: TGTGCTAGTGGTTTGGTATCGGCACCCGCGGTTAGCTCACCCCTCCACTTT. Amino acids: CASGLVSAPAVSSPLHF.

Notes on this clone: A read error may account for a junction end that differs from germline. J is TRBJ2-1 and V is TRBV12-3 or TRBV12-4; D uncertain. This CDR3 spans 13 amino acids. The CDR3: CASSFGNYDEQFF. As DNA, the CDR3 is TGTGCCAGCAGTTTTGGTAACTACGATGAGCAGTTCTTC.

The rearrangement links TRBV19 to TRBJ1-2; 9 bases map to TRBD1. J gave up 0 bases and V 5 bases, and 10 bases lay outside the gene matches. This CDR3 is built from 17 residues. In germline, CDR1 is LNHDA, CDR2 SQIVND (reference sequence). The CDR3 region has the DNA TGTGCCAGTAGTCCAACAGGGGGCGGACAAACTAACTATGGCTACACCTTC. This gives the protein CASSPTGGGQTNYGYTF.

The chain uses TRBV28 and TRBJ2-3, with D perhaps TRBD2 (6 bases). The length of the CDR3 is 17 residues. The V end was cut by 2 bases, the J end by 2 bases, with 17 bases between. Germline V gene sequence: CDR1 MDHEN, CDR2 SYDVKM. CDR3 nucleotides: TGTGCCAGCAGTTTACTACCCGGGACTTCCGACACAGATACGCAGTATTTT. This translates into CASSLLPGTSDTDTQYF.

The chain joins TRBV19 to TRBJ1-2; perhaps TRBD1 as D (5 bases). The V end was cut by 1 base, the J end by 4 bases, with 10 bases between. The CDR3 has 14 amino acids. Germline CDR1 LNHDA, CDR2 SQIVND (reference sequence). CDR3 sequence: CASSIGGTSYGYTF. CDR3 bases: TGTGCCAGTAGTATAGGCGGGACCTCCTATGGCTACACCTTC. The full variable domain, with the rest looked up from reference TRBV19 and TRBJ1-2, is DGGITQSPKYLFRKEGQNVTLSCEQNLNHDAMYWYRQDPGQGLRLIYYSQIVNDFQKGDIAEGYSVSREKKESFPLTVTSAQKNPTAFYLCASSIGGTSYGYTFGSGTRLTVV.

The chain joins TRBV5-1 to TRBJ1-5, with a weak D call TRBD1 (5 bases). Germline V lookup: CDR1 SGHRS, CDR2 YFSETQ. CDR3 length: 14 amino acids. The V and J ends lost 4 bases and 2 bases respectively, with 10 bases between them. The CDR3 DNA sequence: TGCGCCAGCAGCGCGGGGGTCGGCAATCAGCCCCAGCATTTT. Protein: CASSAGVGNQPQHF.

V is TRBV21-1 and J is TRBJ2-5; the table's D call, TRBD2, has no DNA check behind it. TRBV21-1 is noted as a pseudogene. The CDR3 is 12 amino acids. DNA of the CDR3: TGTGCCAGCGCTAACGAACAAGAGACCCAGTACTTC. This gives the protein CASANEQETQYF.

The CDR3 DNA follows: TGTGCCAGCAGTTTATCGACTCCCGGCGCCTACGAGCAGTACTTC. Protein product: CASSLSTPGAYEQYF. This chain uses TRBV27 with TRBJ2-7, with D unclear. This CDR3 has 15 amino acids. V shed 0 bases and J shed 2 bases, with 11 bases lying between them. Germline values: CDR1 MNHEY, CDR2 SMNVEV (reference sequence).

V usage is TRBV2 and J usage is TRBJ2-2; tentative D call: TRBD1 (5 bases). The CDR3 sequence is 13 residues long. Germline assignment: CDR1 SNHLY and CDR2 FYNNEI. Trimming shortened V by 6 bases and J by 3 bases, and 8 bases separated the two germline ends. CDR3: CASSQGYTGELFF. DNA for the CDR3: TGTGCCAGCAGCCAGGGTTACACCGGGGAGCTGTTTTTT.

V gene TRBV28 combines with J gene TRBJ1-5; D may be TRBD1 (5 bases). This CDR3 has 16 residues. In germline, CDR1 is MDHEN, CDR2 SYDVKM. V lost 7 bases, J lost 0 bases, and 16 bases lay in between. This CDR3 is CASKLGGSYSNQPQHF. CDR3 DNA sequence: TGTGCCAGCAAACTCGGGGGGAGTTATAGCAATCAGCCCCAGCATTTT. The whole variable domain, filled in from reference TRBV28 and TRBJ1-5, reads DVKVTQSSRYLVKRTGEKVFLECVQDMDHENMFWYRQDPGLGLRLIYFSYDVKMKEKGDIPEGYSVSREKKERFSLILESASTNQTSMYLCASKLGGSYSNQPQHFGDGTRLSIL.

The chain is built from TRBV7-6 and TRBJ2-5, with 13 bases fitting TRBD2. The CDR3 contains 17 residues. In germline, CDR1 is SGHVS, CDR2 FNYEAQ. V dropped 5 bases and J dropped 1; count of bases not matched to a gene: 7. CDR3 residues: CASSLKGLAGSQETQYF. CDR3 DNA: TGTGCCAGCAGCCTAAAGGGACTAGCGGGGTCCCAAGAGACCCAGTACTTC.

The chain joins TRBV6-5 to TRBJ2-5; 12 positions match TRBD2. Losses at the gene ends were 7 bases for V and 6 bases for J; bases not matched to a gene: 9. The germline V gene encodes CDR1 MNHEY and CDR2 SVGAGI. The CDR3 loop spans 15 amino acids. CDR3 sequence reads: CASTPPSGGAQTQYF. The CDR3 DNA sequence: TGTGCCAGCACTCCCCCTAGCGGGGGGGCTCAGACCCAGTACTTC.

This clone turned up a few times. V is TRBV30 and J is TRBJ1-1; D is perhaps TRBD1 (5 bases). Germline CDR1 GTSNPN, CDR2 SVGIG (reference sequence). Trimming removed 1 base from V and 8 bases from J, with 11 bases in between. The CDR3 is 12 amino acids. The CDR3 spells CAWSGQQREAFF. The CDR3, as DNA: TGTGCCTGGAGTGGACAGCAAAGAGAAGCTTTCTTT.